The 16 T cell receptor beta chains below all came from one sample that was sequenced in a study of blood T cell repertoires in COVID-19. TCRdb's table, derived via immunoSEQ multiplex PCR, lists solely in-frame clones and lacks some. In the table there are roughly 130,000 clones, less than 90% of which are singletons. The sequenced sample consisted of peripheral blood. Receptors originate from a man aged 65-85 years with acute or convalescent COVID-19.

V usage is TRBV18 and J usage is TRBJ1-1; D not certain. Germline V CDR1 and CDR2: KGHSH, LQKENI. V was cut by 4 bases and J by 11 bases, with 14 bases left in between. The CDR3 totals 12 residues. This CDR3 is CASSHRQPFAFF. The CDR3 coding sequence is TGTGCCAGCTCACACCGACAACCGTTTGCTTTCTTT.

In DNA form, the CDR3 reads TGCGCCACTCCTACGGGTGGACTTAGCAATCAGCCCCAGCATTTT. This encodes CATPTGGLSNQPQHF. The chain joins TRBV5-1 to TRBJ1-5; D is undetermined. Trimming shortened V by 9 bases and J by 0 bases, and 16 bases separated the two germline ends. Germline values: CDR1 SGHRS, CDR2 YFSETQ. The CDR3 extends over 15 amino acids.

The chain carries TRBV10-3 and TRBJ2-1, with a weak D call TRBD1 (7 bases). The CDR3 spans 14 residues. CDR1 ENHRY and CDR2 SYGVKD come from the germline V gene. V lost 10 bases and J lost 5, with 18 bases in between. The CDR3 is CATVEGAFNNEQFF. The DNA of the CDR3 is TGTGCCACGGTGGAGGGGGCCTTCAACAATGAGCAGTTCTTC.

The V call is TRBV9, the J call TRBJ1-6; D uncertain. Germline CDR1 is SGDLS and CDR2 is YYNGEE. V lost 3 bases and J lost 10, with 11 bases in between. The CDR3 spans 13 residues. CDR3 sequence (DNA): TGTGCCAGCAGCGCATCGAACACATCACCCCTCCACTTT. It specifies CASSASNTSPLHF.

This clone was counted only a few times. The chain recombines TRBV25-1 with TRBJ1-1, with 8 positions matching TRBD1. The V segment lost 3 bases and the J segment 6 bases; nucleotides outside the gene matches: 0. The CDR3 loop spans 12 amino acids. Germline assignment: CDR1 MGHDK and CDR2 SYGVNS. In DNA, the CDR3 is TGTGCCAGCAGTGACAGGGGGCCTGAAGCTTTCTTT. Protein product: CASSDRGPEAFF.

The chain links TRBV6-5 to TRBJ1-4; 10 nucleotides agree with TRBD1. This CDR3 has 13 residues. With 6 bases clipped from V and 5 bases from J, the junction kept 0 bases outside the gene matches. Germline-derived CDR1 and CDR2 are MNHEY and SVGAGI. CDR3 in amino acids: CASRGQGNEKLFF. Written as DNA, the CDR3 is TGTGCCAGCAGGGGACAGGGGAATGAAAAACTGTTTTTT.

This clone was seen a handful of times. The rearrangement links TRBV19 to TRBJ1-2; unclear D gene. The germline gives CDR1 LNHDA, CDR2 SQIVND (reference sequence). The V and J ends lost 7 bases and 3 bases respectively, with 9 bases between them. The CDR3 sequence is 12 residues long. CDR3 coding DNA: TGTGCCAGTACCCAGAACCACTATGGCTACACCTTC. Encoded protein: CASTQNHYGYTF. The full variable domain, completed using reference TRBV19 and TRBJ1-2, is DGGITQSPKYLFRKEGQNVTLSCEQNLNHDAMYWYRQDPGQGLRLIYYSQIVNDFQKGDIAEGYSVSREKKESFPLTVTSAQKNPTAFYLCASTQNHYGYTFGSGTRLTVV.

The CDR3 loop is CATSDFAAGGGPDEQFF. The CDR3, as DNA: TGTGCCACCAGTGATTTCGCGGCCGGGGGGGGGCCAGATGAGCAGTTCTTC. The chain employs TRBV24-1 and TRBJ2-1; TRBD2 matches at 8 bases. CDR3 length equals 17 residues. V was clipped by 1 base and J by 8 bases; unmatched bases: 12. Germline V gene sequence: CDR1 KGHDR, CDR2 SFDVKD.

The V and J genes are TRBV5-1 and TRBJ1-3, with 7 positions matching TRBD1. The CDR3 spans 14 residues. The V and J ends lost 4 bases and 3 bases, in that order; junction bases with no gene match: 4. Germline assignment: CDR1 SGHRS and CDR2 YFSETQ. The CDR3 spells CASSTGQDGNTIYF. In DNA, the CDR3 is TGCGCCAGCAGCACTGGACAGGATGGAAACACCATATATTTT. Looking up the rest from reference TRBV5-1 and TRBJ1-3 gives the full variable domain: KAGVTQTPRYLIKTRGQQVTLSCSPISGHRSVSWYQQTPGQGLQFLFEYFSETQRNKGNFPGRFSGRQFSNSRSEMNVSTLELGDSALYLCASSTGQDGNTIYFGEGSWLTVV.

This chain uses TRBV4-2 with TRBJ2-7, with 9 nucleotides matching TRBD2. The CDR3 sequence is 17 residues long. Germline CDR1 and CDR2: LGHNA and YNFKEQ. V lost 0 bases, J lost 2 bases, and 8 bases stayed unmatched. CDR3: CASSQDWLAGTPYEQYF. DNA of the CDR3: TGTGCCAGCAGCCAAGATTGGCTAGCGGGGACCCCCTACGAGCAGTACTTC.

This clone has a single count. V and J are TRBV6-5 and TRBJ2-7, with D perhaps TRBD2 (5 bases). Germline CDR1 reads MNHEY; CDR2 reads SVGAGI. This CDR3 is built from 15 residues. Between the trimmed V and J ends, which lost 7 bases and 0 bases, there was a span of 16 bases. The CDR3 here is CASTKAGDPSYEQYF. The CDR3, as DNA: TGTGCCAGCACCAAGGCGGGCGACCCCTCCTACGAGCAGTACTTC.

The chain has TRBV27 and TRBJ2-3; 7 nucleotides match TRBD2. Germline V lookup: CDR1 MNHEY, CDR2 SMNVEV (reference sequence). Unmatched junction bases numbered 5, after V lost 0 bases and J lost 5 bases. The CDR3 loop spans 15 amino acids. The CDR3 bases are TGTGCCAGCAGTTTATCTCGACTAGCTGGAGATACGCAGTATTTT. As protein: CASSLSRLAGDTQYF.

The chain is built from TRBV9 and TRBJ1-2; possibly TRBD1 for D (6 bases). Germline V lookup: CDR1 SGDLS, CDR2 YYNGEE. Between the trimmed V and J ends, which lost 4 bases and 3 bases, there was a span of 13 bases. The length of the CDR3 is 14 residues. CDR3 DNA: TGTGCCAGCAGCCCGCAACAGGGAGACTATGGCTACACCTTC. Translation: CASSPQQGDYGYTF.

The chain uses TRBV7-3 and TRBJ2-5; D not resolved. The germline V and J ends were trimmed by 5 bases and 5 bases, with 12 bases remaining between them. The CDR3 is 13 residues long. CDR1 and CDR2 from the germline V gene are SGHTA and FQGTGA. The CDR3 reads CASSQNVRETQYF. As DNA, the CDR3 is TGTGCCAGCAGCCAAAACGTCAGGGAGACCCAGTACTTC.

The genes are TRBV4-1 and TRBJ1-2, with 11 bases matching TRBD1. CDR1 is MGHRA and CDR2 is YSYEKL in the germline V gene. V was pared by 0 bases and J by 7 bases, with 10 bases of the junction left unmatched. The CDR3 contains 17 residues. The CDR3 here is CASSQDWAPGQGAGYTF. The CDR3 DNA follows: TGCGCCAGCAGCCAAGATTGGGCCCCCGGACAGGGGGCTGGCTACACCTTC.

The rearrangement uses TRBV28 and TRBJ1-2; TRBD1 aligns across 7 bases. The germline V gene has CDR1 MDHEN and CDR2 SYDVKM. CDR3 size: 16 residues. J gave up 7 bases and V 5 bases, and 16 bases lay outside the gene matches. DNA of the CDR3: TGTGCCAGCAGTCCAGGGGGGACAGTCTATGGTCGTGGCTACACCTTC. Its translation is CASSPGGTVYGRGYTF.